What follows are 18 T cell receptor beta chains derived from one specimen sequenced in a study of T cells after yellow fever vaccination. TCRdb itself ran the 5' RACE reads through MiXCR, one entry per CDR3 protein. The sample lists around 100,000 distinct CDR3 sequences, approximately 5.5% occurring once. The starting material was CD8+ T cells sorted from PBMCs, obtained 10 days after the yellow fever booster vaccination. Receptors originate from a man aged 18 to 30 who received the YFV17D yellow fever vaccine.

This clonotype was recorded at least ten times. This chain joins TRBV7-2 and TRBJ1-1, with a weak D call TRBD1 (6 bases). The CDR3 sequence is 12 residues long. Trimming stripped 2 bases from V and 11 bases from J, with 12 bases between. Germline values: CDR1 SGHTA, CDR2 FQGNSA. DNA of the CDR3: TGTGCCAGCAGCTTAATCGGGGGCGACGCTTTCTTT. Translated, it gives CASSLIGGDAFF.

This clonotype occurred a few times. The gene calls are TRBV5-1 and TRBJ1-1, with D perhaps matching TRBD1 (6 bases). The V gene's germline CDR1 is SGHRS and CDR2 YFSETQ. Between the trimmed V and J ends, which lost 0 bases and 3 bases, there was a span of 12 bases. The length of the CDR3 is 15 residues. DNA of the CDR3: TGCGCCAGCAGCTTGGGCGACAGGCGCTACACTGAAGCTTTCTTT. Protein product: CASSLGDRRYTEAFF.

The V gene is TRBV4-2, the J gene TRBJ1-2; D is ambiguous. Trimming took 1 base from V and 7 from J, leaving 10 bases between them. Germline CDR1 reads LGHNA; CDR2 reads YNFKEQ. CDR3 length: 13 residues. The chain's CDR3 is CASSQGGVGGYTF. As DNA, the CDR3 is TGTGCCAGCAGCCAAGGTGGGGTAGGTGGCTACACCTTC.

J is TRBJ2-7 and V is TRBV6-1; D is undetermined. The CDR3 is 12 residues long. Between the trimmed V and J ends, which lost 3 bases and 2 bases, there was a span of 5 bases. Germline assignment: CDR1 MNHNS and CDR2 SASEGT. For the CDR3, the DNA is TGTGCCAGCAGTGACAGAGCCTACGAGCAGTACTTC. Protein product: CASSDRAYEQYF.

This clonotype came up a few times. The gene calls are TRBV4-1 and TRBJ1-6; 9 nucleotides agree with TRBD1. Germline V gene data show CDR1 as MGHRA and CDR2 as YSYEKL. Trimming at V came to 4 bases and at J to 8 bases, leaving 15 bases not matched to a gene. The CDR3 runs 18 residues. CDR3 amino acids: CASSLGISGQGRDSPLHF. The CDR3 nucleotides read TGCGCCAGCAGCCTCGGAATATCGGGACAGGGAAGGGATTCACCCCTCCACTTT.

V is TRBV27 and J is TRBJ2-3, with 9 positions matching TRBD2. Germline V lookup: CDR1 MNHEY, CDR2 SMNVEV (reference sequence). The CDR3 covers 14 residues. The V and J ends lost 3 bases and 5 bases, in that order; junction bases with no gene match: 3. The CDR3 is CASSFGSGGDTQYF. In nucleotides, the CDR3 is TGTGCCAGCAGTTTTGGTAGCGGGGGAGATACGCAGTATTTT.

This clonotype showed up just a few times. The chain is built from TRBV7-9 and TRBJ2-3; D is undetermined. V lost 5 bases to trimming and J lost 1 base, with 7 bases between them. Germline loops: CDR1 SEHNR, CDR2 FQNEAQ (reference sequence). CDR3 length: 13 amino acids. The CDR3 region is CASSLLGTDTQYF. In DNA, the CDR3 is TGTGCCAGCAGCCTTCTCGGCACAGATACGCAGTATTTT.

This clonotype has a handful of counts. The J gene is TRBJ2-5, the V gene TRBV12-3 or TRBV12-4; TRBD2 aligns across 10 bases. Losses at the gene ends were 6 bases for V and 3 bases for J; bases not matched to a gene: 1. The length of the CDR3 is 13 residues. CDR3 region: CASRGLAKETQYF. CDR3 bases: TGTGCCAGCAGGGGACTAGCGAAAGAGACCCAGTACTTC.

This chain uses TRBV5-4 with TRBJ2-1, with 7 bases lining up with TRBD1. J lost 9 bases, V lost 0 bases, and 9 bases had no gene match. In germline, CDR1 is SGHNT, CDR2 YYREEE (reference sequence). There are 15 residues in the CDR3. The CDR3 here is CASSLGVETGSEQFF. The CDR3 DNA sequence: TGTGCCAGCAGCTTGGGGGTAGAGACAGGGAGTGAGCAGTTCTTC.

The sample holds a few counts of this clonotype. This rearrangement joins TRBV29-1 to TRBJ2-5, with 11 positions matching TRBD2. Germline-derived CDR1 and CDR2 are SQVTM and ANQGSEA. The CDR3 runs 12 residues. Germline trimming cut 7 bases from V and 3 bases from J; bases unmatched to any gene: 1. The CDR3 DNA reads as TGCAGCGCGGGACTAGCGGAAGAGACCCAGTACTTC. Translation gives CSAGLAEETQYF. Variable domain in full (rest from reference TRBV29-1 and TRBJ2-5): SAVISQKPSRDICQRGTSLTIQCQVDSQVTMMFWYRQQPGQSLTLIATANQGSEATYESGFVIDKFPISRPNLTFSTLTVSNMSPEDSSIYLCSAGLAEETQYFGPGTRLLVL.

This chain links TRBV7-3 with TRBJ2-1; weak D call: TRBD2 (5 bases). In germline, CDR1 is SGHTA, CDR2 FQGTGA. CDR3 length equals 13 residues. The V end lost 8 bases, the J end lost 7 bases, and 15 bases lay between the germline ends. The CDR3 DNA follows: TGTGCCAGCTCGGCGGTCCGGAGGAATGAGCAGTTCTTC. Its protein is CASSAVRRNEQFF.

This clonotype was picked up a small number of times. The rearrangement uses TRBV6-2 or TRBV6-3 and TRBJ2-7; D may be TRBD1 (6 bases). Germline V gives CDR1 MNHEY, CDR2 SVGEGT. The CDR3 is 13 residues long. V was cut by 10 bases and J by 3 bases, with 16 bases left in between. CDR3 residues: CAISRGFGYEQYV. In DNA form, the CDR3 reads TGTGCCATCTCAAGGGGGTTCGGCTACGAGCAGTACGTC.

This clonotype was picked up a small number of times. CDR3 residues: CASSQGPGANYGYTF. CDR3 sequence (DNA): TGCGCCAGCAGCCAAGGTCCAGGGGCTAACTATGGCTACACCTTC. V usage is TRBV4-3 and J usage is TRBJ1-2; weak D call: TRBD1 (6 bases). The CDR3 is 15 amino acids. In germline, CDR1 is LGHNA, CDR2 YSLEER. Deletions cut 1 base from V and 0 bases from J, with 9 bases between.

This chain links TRBV28 with TRBJ2-3; D remains ambiguous. CDR3 length: 13 amino acids. Trimming left V 6 bases short and J 6 bases short, with 13 bases between. Germline V gene data show CDR1 as MDHEN and CDR2 as SYDVKM. CDR3 bases: TGTGCCAGCAGCCATATAGTGGTTGATACGCAGTATTTT. Residues: CASSHIVVDTQYF.

This clonotype was seen at least ten times. The CDR3 sequence: CASSFRSGTEYLAKNIQYF. The CDR3 bases are TGTGCCAGCAGCTTTAGGTCCGGGACAGAGTATCTAGCCAAAAACATTCAGTACTTC. The chain couples TRBV5-6 to TRBJ2-4, with TRBD1 identical over 7 bases. The CDR3 extends over 19 amino acids. V was pared by 2 bases and J by 0 bases, with 14 bases of the junction left unmatched. Looked up from germline, CDR1 is SGHDT and CDR2 is YYEEEE.

The chain employs TRBV4-2 and TRBJ1-2, with D unresolved. This CDR3 comprises 16 residues. V was clipped by 0 bases and J by 3 bases, with 14 bases between them. Germline V gene data show CDR1 as LGHNA and CDR2 as YNFKEQ. CDR3 coding DNA: TGTGCCAGCAGCCAAGATCGGATGGATAGATACTATGGCTACACCTTC. Its protein is CASSQDRMDRYYGYTF.

This clonotype was recorded many times. The CDR3 loop is CASSLGLAGPWGGELFF. CDR3 DNA sequence: TGTGCCAGCAGCCTTGGACTAGCGGGGCCTTGGGGCGGGGAGCTGTTTTTT. V is TRBV7-8 and J is TRBJ2-2; 12 bases are a match to TRBD2. The germline V gene encodes CDR1 SGHVS and CDR2 FQNEAQ. With 5 bases clipped from V and 7 bases from J, the junction kept 11 bases outside the gene matches. The length of the CDR3 is 17 residues.

The CDR3 loop reads CSVSGYEQYF. The CDR3 region has the DNA TGCAGCGTGAGCGGCTACGAGCAGTACTTC. This chain links TRBV29-1 with TRBJ2-7; tentative D call: TRBD2 (5 bases). Germline CDR1 reads SQVTM; CDR2 reads ANQGSEA. V dropped 6 bases and J dropped 3 bases, with 6 bases sitting between them. The CDR3 sequence is 10 residues long.